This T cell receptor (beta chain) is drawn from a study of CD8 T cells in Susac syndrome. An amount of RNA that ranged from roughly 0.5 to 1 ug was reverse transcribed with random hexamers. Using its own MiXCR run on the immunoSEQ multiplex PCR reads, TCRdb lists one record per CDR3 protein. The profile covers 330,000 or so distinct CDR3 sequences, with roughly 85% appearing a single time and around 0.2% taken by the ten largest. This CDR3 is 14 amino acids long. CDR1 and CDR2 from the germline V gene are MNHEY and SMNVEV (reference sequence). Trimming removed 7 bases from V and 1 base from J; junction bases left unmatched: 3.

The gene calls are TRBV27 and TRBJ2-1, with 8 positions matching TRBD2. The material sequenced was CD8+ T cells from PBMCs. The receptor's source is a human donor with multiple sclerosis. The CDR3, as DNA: TGTGCCAGCACCGTAGCGGGGTCCTACAATGAGCAGTTCTTC. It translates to CASTVAGSYNEQFF.